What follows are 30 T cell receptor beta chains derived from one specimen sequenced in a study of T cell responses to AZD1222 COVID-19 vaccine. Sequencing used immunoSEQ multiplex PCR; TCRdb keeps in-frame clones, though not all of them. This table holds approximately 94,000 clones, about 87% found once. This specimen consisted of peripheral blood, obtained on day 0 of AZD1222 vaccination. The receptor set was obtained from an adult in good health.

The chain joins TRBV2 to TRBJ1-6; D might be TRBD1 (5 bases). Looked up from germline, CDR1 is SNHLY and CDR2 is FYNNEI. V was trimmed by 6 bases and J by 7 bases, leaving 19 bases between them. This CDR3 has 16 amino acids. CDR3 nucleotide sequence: TGTGCCAGCAGCCCTCTTGCGGCAGGGAGAAATTCACCCCTCCACTTT. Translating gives CASSPLAAGRNSPLHF. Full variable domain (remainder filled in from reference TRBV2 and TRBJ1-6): EPEVTQTPSHQVTQMGQEVILRCVPISNHLYFYWYRQILGQKVEFLVSFYNNEISEKSEIFDDQFSVERPDGSNFTLKIRSTKLEDSAMYFCASSPLAAGRNSPLHFGNGTRLTVT.

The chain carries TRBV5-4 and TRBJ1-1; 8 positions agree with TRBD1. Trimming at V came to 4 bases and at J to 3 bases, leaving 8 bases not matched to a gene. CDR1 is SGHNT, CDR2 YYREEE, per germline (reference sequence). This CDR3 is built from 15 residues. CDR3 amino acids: CASSIPRGRDTEAFF. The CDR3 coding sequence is TGTGCCAGCAGCATCCCCAGGGGGCGCGACACTGAAGCTTTCTTT. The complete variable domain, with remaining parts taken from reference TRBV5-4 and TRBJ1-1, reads ETGVTQSPTHLIKTRGQQVTLRCSSQSGHNTVSWYQQALGQGPQFIFQYYREEENGRGNFPPRFSGLQFPNYSSELNVNALELDDSALYLCASSIPRGRDTEAFFGQGTRLTVV.

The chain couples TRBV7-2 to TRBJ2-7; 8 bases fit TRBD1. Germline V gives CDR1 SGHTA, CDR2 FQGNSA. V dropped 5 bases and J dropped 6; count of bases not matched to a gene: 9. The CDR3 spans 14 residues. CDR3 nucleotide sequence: TGTGCCAGCAGCCCCGGGACAGGAAGGGTCGAGCAGTACTTC. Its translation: CASSPGTGRVEQYF.

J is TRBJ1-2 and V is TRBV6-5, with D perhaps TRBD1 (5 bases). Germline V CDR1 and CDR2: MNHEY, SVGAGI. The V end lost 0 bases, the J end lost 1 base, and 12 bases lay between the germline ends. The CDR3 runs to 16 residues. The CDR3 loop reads CASSYSGTGSNYGYTF. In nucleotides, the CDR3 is TGTGCCAGCAGTTACTCGGGGACGGGTAGTAACTATGGCTACACCTTC.

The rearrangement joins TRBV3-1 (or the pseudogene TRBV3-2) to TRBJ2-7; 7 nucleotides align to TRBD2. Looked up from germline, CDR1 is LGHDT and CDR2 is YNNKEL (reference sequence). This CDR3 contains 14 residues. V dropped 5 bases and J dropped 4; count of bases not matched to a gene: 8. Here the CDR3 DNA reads TGTGCCAGCAGCATCTCTAGCGGAAGTTACGAGCAGTACTTC. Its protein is CASSISSGSYEQYF.

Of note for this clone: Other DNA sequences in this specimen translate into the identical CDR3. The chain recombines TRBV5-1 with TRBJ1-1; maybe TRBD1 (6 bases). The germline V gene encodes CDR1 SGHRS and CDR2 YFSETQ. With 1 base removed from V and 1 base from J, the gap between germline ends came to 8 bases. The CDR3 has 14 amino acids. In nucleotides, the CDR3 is TGCGCCAGCAGCTTGCAGGGGAGGAACACTGAAGCTTTCTTT. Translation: CASSLQGRNTEAFF.

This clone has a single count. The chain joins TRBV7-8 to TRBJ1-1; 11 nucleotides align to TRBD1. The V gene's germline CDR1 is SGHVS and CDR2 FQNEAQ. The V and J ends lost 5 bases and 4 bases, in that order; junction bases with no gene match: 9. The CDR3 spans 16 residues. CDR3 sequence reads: CASSIGTGGLGTEAFF. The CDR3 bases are TGTGCCAGCAGCATAGGGACAGGGGGGTTGGGCACTGAAGCTTTCTTT. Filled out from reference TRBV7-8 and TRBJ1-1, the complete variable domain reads GAGVSQSPRYKVAKRGQDVALRCDPISGHVSLFWYQQALGQGPEFLTYFQNEAQLDKSGLPSDRFFAERPEGSVSTLKIQRTQQEDSAVYLCASSIGTGGLGTEAFFGQGTRLTVV.

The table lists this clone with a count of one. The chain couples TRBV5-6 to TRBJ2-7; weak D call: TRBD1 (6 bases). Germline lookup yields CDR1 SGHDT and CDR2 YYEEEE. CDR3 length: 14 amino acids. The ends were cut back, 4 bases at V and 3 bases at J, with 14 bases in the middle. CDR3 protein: CASSPLGQDYEQYF. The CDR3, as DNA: TGTGCCAGCAGCCCGTTGGGACAAGACTACGAGCAGTACTTC.

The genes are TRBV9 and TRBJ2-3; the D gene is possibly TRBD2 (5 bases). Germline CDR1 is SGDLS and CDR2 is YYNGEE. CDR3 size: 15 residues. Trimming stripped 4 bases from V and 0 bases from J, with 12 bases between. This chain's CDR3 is CASSPEGSSTDTQYF. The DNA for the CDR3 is TGTGCCAGCAGCCCCGAGGGCTCTAGCACAGATACGCAGTATTTT. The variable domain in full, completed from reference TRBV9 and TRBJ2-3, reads DSGVTQTPKHLITATGQRVTLRCSPRSGDLSVYWYQQSLDQGLQFLIQYYNGEERAKGNILERFSAQQFPDLHSELNLSSLELGDSALYFCASSPEGSSTDTQYFGPGTRLTVL.

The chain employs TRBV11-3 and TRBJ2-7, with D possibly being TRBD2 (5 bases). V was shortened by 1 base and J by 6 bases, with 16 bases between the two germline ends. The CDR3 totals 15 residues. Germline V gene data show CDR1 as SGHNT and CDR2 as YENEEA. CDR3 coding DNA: TGTGCCAGCAGCTTAGTCCCAGCGGCCGCTGTCGAGCAGTACTTC. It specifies CASSLVPAAAVEQYF.

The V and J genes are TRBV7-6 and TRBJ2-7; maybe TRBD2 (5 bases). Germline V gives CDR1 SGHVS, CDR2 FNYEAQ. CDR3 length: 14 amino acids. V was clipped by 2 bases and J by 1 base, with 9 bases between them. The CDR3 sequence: CASSLIGLSYEQYF. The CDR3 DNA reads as TGTGCCAGCAGCTTAATCGGACTTTCCTACGAGCAGTACTTC.

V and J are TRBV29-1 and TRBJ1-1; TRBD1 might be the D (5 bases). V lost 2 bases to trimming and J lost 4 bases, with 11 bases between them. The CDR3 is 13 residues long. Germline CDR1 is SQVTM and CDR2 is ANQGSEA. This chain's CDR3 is CSVEPGSGTEAFF. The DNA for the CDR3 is TGCAGCGTTGAACCAGGGTCGGGCACTGAAGCTTTCTTT.

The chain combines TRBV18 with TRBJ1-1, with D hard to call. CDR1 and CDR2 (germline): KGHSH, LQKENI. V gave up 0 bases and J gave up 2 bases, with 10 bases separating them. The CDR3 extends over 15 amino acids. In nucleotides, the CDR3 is TGTGCCAGCTCACCACCGAGCCAGAGAAACACTGAAGCTTTCTTT. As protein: CASSPPSQRNTEAFF.

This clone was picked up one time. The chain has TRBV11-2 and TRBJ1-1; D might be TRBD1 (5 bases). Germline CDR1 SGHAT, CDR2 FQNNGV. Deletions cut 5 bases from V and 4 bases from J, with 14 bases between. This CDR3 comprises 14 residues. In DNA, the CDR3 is TGTGCCAGCAGCGCCATTACCGGGACCACTGAAGCTTTCTTT. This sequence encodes CASSAITGTTEAFF.

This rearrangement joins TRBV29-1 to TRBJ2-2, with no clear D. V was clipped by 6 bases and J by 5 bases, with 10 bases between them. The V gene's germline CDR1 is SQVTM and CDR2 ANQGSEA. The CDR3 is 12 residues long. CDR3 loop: CSVAGLTGELFF. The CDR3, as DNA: TGCAGCGTCGCCGGGCTGACCGGGGAGCTGTTTTTT.

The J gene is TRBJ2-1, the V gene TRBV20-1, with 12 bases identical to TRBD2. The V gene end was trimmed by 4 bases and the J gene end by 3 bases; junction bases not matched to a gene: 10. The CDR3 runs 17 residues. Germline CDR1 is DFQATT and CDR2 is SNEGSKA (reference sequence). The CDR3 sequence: CSAIETSGSQNYNEQFF. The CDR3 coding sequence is TGCAGTGCTATTGAGACTAGCGGGAGTCAGAACTACAATGAGCAGTTCTTC.

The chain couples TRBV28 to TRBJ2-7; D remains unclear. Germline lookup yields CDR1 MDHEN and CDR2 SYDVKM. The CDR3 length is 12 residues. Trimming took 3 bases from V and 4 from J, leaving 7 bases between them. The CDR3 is CASSFQRYEQYF. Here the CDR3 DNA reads TGTGCCAGCAGTTTCCAAAGGTACGAGCAGTACTTC.

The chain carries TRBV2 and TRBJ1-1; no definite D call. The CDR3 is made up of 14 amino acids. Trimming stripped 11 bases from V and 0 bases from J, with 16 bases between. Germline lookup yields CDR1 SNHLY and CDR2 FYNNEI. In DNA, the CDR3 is TGTGCCTCTACGACGGGCGATTTGAACACTGAAGCTTTCTTT. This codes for CASTTGDLNTEAFF. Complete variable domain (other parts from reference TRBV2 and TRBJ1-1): EPEVTQTPSHQVTQMGQEVILRCVPISNHLYFYWYRQILGQKVEFLVSFYNNEISEKSEIFDDQFSVERPDGSNFTLKIRSTKLEDSAMYFCASTTGDLNTEAFFGQGTRLTVV.

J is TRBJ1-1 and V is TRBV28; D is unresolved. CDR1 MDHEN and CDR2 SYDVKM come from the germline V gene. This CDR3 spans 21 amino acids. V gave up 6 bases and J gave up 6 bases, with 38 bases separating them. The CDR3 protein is CASSSHAILWRGEIKTAEAFF. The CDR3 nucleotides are TGTGCCAGCAGCTCACACGCTATCCTCTGGCGGGGAGAAATCAAGACCGCTGAAGCTTTCTTT.

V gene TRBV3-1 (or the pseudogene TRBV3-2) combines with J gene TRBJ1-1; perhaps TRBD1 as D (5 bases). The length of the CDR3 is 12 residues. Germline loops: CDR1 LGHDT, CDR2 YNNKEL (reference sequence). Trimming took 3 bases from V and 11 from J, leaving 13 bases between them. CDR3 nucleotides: TGTGCCAGCAGCCATATTACAGGTTACGCTTTCTTT. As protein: CASSHITGYAFF.

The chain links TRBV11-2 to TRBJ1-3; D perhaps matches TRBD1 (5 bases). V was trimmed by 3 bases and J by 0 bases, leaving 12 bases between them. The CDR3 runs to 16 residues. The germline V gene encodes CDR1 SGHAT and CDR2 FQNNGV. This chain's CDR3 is CASSFTRGSSGNTIYF. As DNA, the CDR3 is TGTGCCAGCAGCTTTACTCGGGGGAGCTCTGGAAACACCATATATTTT.

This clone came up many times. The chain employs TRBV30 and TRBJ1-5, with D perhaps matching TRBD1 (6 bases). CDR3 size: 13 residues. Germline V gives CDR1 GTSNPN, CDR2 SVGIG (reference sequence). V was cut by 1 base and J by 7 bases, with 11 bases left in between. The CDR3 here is CAWSADSLQPQHF. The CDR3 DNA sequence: TGTGCCTGGAGTGCGGACAGCTTACAGCCCCAGCATTTT. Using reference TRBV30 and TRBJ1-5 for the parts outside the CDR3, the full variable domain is SQTIHQWPATLVQPVGSPLSLECTVEGTSNPNLYWYRQAAGRGLQLLFYSVGIGQISSEVPQNLSASRPQDRQFILSSKKLLLSDSGFYLCAWSADSLQPQHFGDGTRLSIL.

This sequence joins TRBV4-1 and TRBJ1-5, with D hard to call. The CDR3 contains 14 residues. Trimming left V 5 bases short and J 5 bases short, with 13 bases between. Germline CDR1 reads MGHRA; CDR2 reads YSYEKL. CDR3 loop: CASSLGGVDQPQHF. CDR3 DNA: TGCGCCAGCAGCTTAGGCGGGGTGGATCAGCCCCAGCATTTT.

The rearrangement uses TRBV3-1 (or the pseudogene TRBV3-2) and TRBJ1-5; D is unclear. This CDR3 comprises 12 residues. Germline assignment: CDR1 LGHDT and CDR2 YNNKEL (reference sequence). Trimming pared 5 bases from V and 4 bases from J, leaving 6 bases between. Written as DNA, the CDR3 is TGTGCCAGCAGCTCACAGAATCAGCCCCAGCATTTT. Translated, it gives CASSSQNQPQHF.

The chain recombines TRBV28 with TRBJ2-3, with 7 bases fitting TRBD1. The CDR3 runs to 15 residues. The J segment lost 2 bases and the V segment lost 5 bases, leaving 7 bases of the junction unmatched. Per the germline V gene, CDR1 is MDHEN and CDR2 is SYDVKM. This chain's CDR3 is CASSPLGTATDTQYF. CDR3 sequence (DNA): TGTGCCAGCAGTCCCCTCGGGACAGCCACAGATACGCAGTATTTT.

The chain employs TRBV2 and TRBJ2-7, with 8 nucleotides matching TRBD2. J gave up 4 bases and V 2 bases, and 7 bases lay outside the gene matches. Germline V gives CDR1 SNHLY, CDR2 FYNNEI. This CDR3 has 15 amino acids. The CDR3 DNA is TGTGCCAGCAGTGAACGGGGACTAGGAGTGTACGAGCAGTACTTC. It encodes CASSERGLGVYEQYF.

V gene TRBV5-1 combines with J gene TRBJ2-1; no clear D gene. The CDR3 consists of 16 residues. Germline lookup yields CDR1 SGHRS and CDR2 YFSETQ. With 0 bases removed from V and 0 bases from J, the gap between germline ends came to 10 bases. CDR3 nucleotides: TGCGCCAGCAGCTTGGGCCTCCGGAGCTCCTACAATGAGCAGTTCTTC. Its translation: CASSLGLRSSYNEQFF.

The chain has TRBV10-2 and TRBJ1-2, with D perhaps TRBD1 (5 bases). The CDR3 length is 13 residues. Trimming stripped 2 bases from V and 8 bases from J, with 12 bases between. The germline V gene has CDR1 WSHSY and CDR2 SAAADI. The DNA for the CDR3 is TGCGCCAGCAGTGAGCCGCGCTGGGGGGGCTACACCTTC. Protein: CASSEPRWGGYTF.

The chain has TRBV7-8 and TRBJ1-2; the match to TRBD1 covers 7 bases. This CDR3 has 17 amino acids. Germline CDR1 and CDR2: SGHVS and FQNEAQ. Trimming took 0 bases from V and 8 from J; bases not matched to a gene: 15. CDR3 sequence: CASSLAPKGQPKEGYTF. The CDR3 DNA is TGTGCCAGCAGCTTAGCGCCAAAGGGACAGCCAAAAGAGGGCTACACCTTC.

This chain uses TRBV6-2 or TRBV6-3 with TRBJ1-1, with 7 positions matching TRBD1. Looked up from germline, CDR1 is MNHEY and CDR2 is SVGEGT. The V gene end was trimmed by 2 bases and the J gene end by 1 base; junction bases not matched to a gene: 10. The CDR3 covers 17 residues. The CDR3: CASSYPQGEWWNTEAFF. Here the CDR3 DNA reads TGTGCCAGCAGTTACCCCCAGGGGGAATGGTGGAACACTGAAGCTTTCTTT.